The clone carrying this T cell receptor beta chain was recorded a few times. Deep sequencing aimed at 1 in 200,000 to 1 in 1 million T cells' resolution. Only in-frame clones appear in the TCRdb table, and some are missing; sequencing was by immunoSEQ multiplex PCR. The sample has 35,000 to 50,000 clones, almost 70% seen once. These data belong to a study of cytotoxic CD8 clonotypes in ibrutinib-treated CLL. The CDR3 is made up of 16 amino acids. V dropped 3 bases and J dropped 9; count of bases not matched to a gene: 10. Germline V gene sequence: CDR1 KGHSH, CDR2 LQKENI. Library input was about 2 micrograms of DNA from cryopreserved PBMCs.

The chain employs TRBV18 and TRBJ2-1, with TRBD2 identical over 11 bases. The input for sequencing was PBMCs, taken after 12 months of ibrutinib treatment. This clonotype was obtained from a human donor with chronic lymphocytic leukemia. The DNA of the CDR3 is TGTGCCAGCTCACCCGACCCGGGACTAGCGGTAGGTGAGCAGTTCTTC. Translated: CASSPDPGLAVGEQFF.